The rows below give T cell receptor beta chains drawn from one sample of a study of T cell repertoires in ileal Crohn's disease. Profiled with immunoSEQ multiplex PCR; TCRdb holds only in-frame clones, not every one. This sample carries tens of thousands of clones, 85% to 90% of them seen once, and the ten largest clones take roughly 2%. Sequencing input: ileal tissue. Every receptor here comes from an adult with Crohn's disease. CDR3s leave out the opening cysteine and the closing phenylalanine or tryptophan.

TRBV12-5 | ASGYSYAEAF
TRBV29-1 | SAGTGQLAEAF
TRBV6-5 | ASSYAGNSYEQY
TRBV15 | ATSVRQSYTEAF
TRBV29-1 | SVEVGRGMNTEAF
TRBV29-1 | SAKPEGGWELF
TRBV5-4 | ASSASGRGSEQY
TRBV7-9 | ASSLDQVRAEAF
TRBV6-6 | ASSYSSGNEQF
TRBV7-2 | ASSFQGGTGELF
TRBV30 | AWSADYEQY
TRBV7-9 | ASSQKAGTPGGYT
TRBV11-3 | ASSLVGTSGRHEQF
TRBV29-1 | SARGVGNQPQH
TRBV28 | ASSFRTGAEETQY
TRBV18 | ASSPPRLAPYNEQF
TRBV9 | ASSVAGGGNIQY
TRBV9 | ASTPAGGTYNEQF
TRBV18 | ASSPNGGSYSNGYT
TRBV18 | ASSPRQGAQT
TRBV7-9 | ASSLVGMGGPNYGYT
TRBV19 | ASLAEPNTGELF
TRBV11-2 | ASSPSSGTYEQY
TRBV29-1 | SAGTGLYEQY
TRBV5-6 | ASSPTGADEKLF
TRBV9 | ASSVVGAGEQY
TRBV28 | ASRSGDRNGYT
TRBV4-2 | ASSQEWAGDSYNEQF
TRBV18 | ASSPGTGESSTEAF
TRBV25-1 | ASMAVGTSGYNEQF
TRBV7-9 | ASSLQGAAADTQY
TRBV27 | ASSKTSGIYEQY
TRBV11-2 | ASSLGQGVVTF
TRBV25-1 | ASSVSGSGEQF
TRBV15 | ATSRNQGSSEQF
TRBV14 | ASSQGGRNIQY
TRBV7-8 | ASSLGGSGGSYNEQF
TRBV2 | ASAGGTGTYNEQF
TRBV6-5 | ASSYSNPQGNYGYT
TRBV18 | ASSPRSLPDGYT
TRBV18 | ASSPYRDRTSGYT
TRBV4-1 | ASSQPFGETQY
TRBV29-1 | SVESTEYEQY
TRBV19 | ASSSTLWVLAGADNEQF
TRBV5-8 | ASSWTGVNYGYT
TRBV4-1 | ASSQELSGTEQY
TRBV19 | ASTGTGDLYGYT
TRBV5-1 | ASGPGATNEKLF
TRBV7-2 | ASSLDKFHGYT
TRBV28 | ASRRMSDYGYT
TRBV2 | ASNYRAGETYEQY
TRBV13 | ASSVDREAF